The source of this T cell receptor (beta chain) is a study of cytotoxic CD8 clonotypes in ibrutinib-treated CLL. About this clone itself: As yet, its antigen is unknown.

Germline V gene lookup returns CDR1 SGHRS and CDR2 YFSETQ. The CDR3 loop spans 15 amino acids. V was pared by 0 bases and J by 6 bases, with 6 bases of the junction left unmatched. Overall study results and limits: Circulating CD8+ T-cell counts were tracked by baseline clonality, which exceeded that of age-matched healthy donors. Clonality increased at ibrutinib response and stayed stable in sustained remission. At progression, however, it fell back toward baseline.

TCRdb's table, derived via immunoSEQ multiplex PCR, lists solely in-frame clones and lacks some. This table has approximately 84,000 clones, around 75% appearing once. The specimen comprised PBMCs, sampled after 12 months of ibrutinib treatment. This chain links TRBV5-1 with TRBJ2-1; 7 bases fit TRBD2. The sequence was obtained from a human donor with chronic lymphocytic leukemia. CDR3 residues: CASSLGGGGPNEQFF. The CDR3 DNA is TGCGCCAGCAGCTTGGGTGGCGGGGGACCCAATGAGCAGTTCTTC.